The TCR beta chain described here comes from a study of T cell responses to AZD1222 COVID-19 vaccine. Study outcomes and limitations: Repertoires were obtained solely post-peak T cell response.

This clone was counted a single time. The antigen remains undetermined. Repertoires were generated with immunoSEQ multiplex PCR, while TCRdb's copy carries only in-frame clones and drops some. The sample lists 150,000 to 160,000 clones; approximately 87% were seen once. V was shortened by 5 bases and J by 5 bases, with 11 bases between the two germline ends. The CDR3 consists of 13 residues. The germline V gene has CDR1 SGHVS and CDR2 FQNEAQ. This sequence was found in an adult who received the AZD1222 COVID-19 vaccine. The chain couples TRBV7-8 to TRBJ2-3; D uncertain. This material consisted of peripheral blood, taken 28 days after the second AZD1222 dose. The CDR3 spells CASSLSDIDTQYF. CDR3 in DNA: TGTGCCAGCAGCCTTTCCGATATAGATACGCAGTATTTT.